Listed here are 13 T cell receptor beta chains from one sample, sequenced in a study of cytomegalovirus exposure and HLA in healthy donors (dated by TCRdb to the late 2010s). Library preparation was by the immunoSEQ multiplex PCR assay. For the multiplex PCR, a mixture combining 60 forward primers for TCR Vbeta segments and 13 reverse primers for TCR Jbeta segments was used. Drawn from immuneACCESS, this table holds only the in-frame rearrangements with V and J called that TCRdb kept. Clones are partly lost; checked studies trace under half to an unresolved V gene and leave the rest unexplained. Here the sample has about 130,000 clones; more than 70% occur a single time. Together, the top ten hold 0.85% to 1.4% of the sample. Sequencing input: PBMCs. Receptors were obtained from a male donor in good health and CMV-seronegative.

This clone was seen a single time. The CDR3, as DNA: TGTGCCAGTAGTGTAGGGGCAGGACACTACAATGAGCAGTTCTTC. This sequence encodes CASSVGAGHYNEQFF. This chain joins TRBV19 and TRBJ2-1, with D perhaps TRBD1 (5 bases). Germline values: CDR1 LNHDA, CDR2 SQIVND (reference sequence). The CDR3 length is 15 residues. V was pared by 5 bases and J by 3 bases, with 14 bases between.

The chain employs TRBV6-5 and TRBJ2-6, with D uncertain. Trimming stripped 10 bases from V and 1 base from J, with 8 bases between. This CDR3 comprises 13 residues. CDR1 MNHEY and CDR2 SVGAGI come from the germline V gene. Here the CDR3 DNA reads TGTGCCACTGTCTCGTCTGGGGCCAACGTCCTGACTTTC. Its protein product is CATVSSGANVLTF.

The V gene is TRBV4-3, the J gene TRBJ2-5; possibly TRBD1 for D (5 bases). The germline V gene encodes CDR1 LGHNA and CDR2 YSLEER. With 0 bases removed from V and 5 bases from J, the gap between germline ends came to 13 bases. The CDR3 contains 15 residues. DNA of the CDR3: TGCGCCAGCAGCCAAGAATTAAGGGGTAGGGAGACCCAGTACTTC. Protein: CASSQELRGRETQYF.

The rearrangement links TRBV15 to TRBJ1-3, with D hard to call. Germline V gene data show CDR1 as LNHNV and CDR2 as YYDKDF (reference sequence). The CDR3 totals 16 residues. With 0 bases removed from V and 0 bases from J, the gap between germline ends came to 9 bases. The CDR3 DNA sequence: TGTGCCACCAGCAGAGATCATGGCAGCTCTGGAAACACCATATATTTT. It codes for CATSRDHGSSGNTIYF.

The rearrangement joins TRBV19 to TRBJ1-5; TRBD1 is a possible D gene (5 bases). Trimming removed 2 bases at V and 4 bases at J, with 9 bases between. Germline CDR1 LNHDA, CDR2 SQIVND (reference sequence). This CDR3 has 14 residues. CDR3 sequence (DNA): TGTGCCAGTAGTATACAAAACAGGAATCAGCCCCAGCATTTT. Translated, it gives CASSIQNRNQPQHF.

This chain connects TRBV11-3 to TRBJ1-2; D remains ambiguous. CDR3 length equals 13 residues. The ends were cut back, 3 bases at V and 2 bases at J, with 7 bases in the middle. Germline-derived CDR1 and CDR2 are SGHNT and YENEEA. For the CDR3, the DNA is TGTGCCAGCAGCTTTGACGGGAACTATGGCTACACCTTC. Amino acids: CASSFDGNYGYTF. The variable domain in full, with the rest retrieved from reference TRBV11-3 and TRBJ1-2, is EAGVVQSPRYKIIEKKQPVAFWCNPISGHNTLYWYLQNLGQGPELLIRYENEEAVDDSQLPKDRFSAERLKGVDSTLKIQPAELGDSAVYLCASSFDGNYGYTFGSGTRLTVV.

This clone was counted only a few times. The chain recombines TRBV5-4 with TRBJ2-7; TRBD1 agrees at 8 bases. This CDR3 is built from 14 residues. V trimming: 0 bases; J trimming: 5 bases; junction bases outside the gene matches: 4. Germline loops: CDR1 SGHNT, CDR2 YYREEE (reference sequence). The CDR3: CASSLGQGTHEQYF. DNA for the CDR3: TGTGCCAGCAGCTTGGGACAGGGGACCCACGAGCAGTACTTC. Filled out from reference TRBV5-4 and TRBJ2-7, the complete variable domain reads ETGVTQSPTHLIKTRGQQVTLRCSSQSGHNTVSWYQQALGQGPQFIFQYYREEENGRGNFPPRFSGLQFPNYSSELNVNALELDDSALYLCASSLGQGTHEQYFGPGTRLTVT.

This clone was found a few times. V gene TRBV2 combines with J gene TRBJ1-2; 8 bases agree with TRBD1. CDR1 and CDR2 (germline): SNHLY, FYNNEI. There are 16 residues in the CDR3. Trimming removed 4 bases from V and 3 bases from J; junction bases left unmatched: 10. This chain's CDR3 is CASSVAGGRIDYGYTF. The DNA for the CDR3 is TGTGCCAGCAGTGTGGCAGGGGGCAGGATTGACTATGGCTACACCTTC.

The rearrangement links TRBV6-5 to TRBJ1-5; D is perhaps TRBD1 (6 bases). Germline V CDR1 and CDR2: MNHEY, SVGAGI. CDR3 size: 13 residues. With 6 bases removed from V and 4 bases from J, the gap between germline ends came to 10 bases. The CDR3 DNA follows: TGTGCCAGCAGGGCGGGGGCGAATCAGCCCCAGCATTTT. This translates into CASRAGANQPQHF.

V and J are TRBV30 and TRBJ1-1; D is uncertain. The V and J ends lost 2 bases and 1 base respectively, with 5 bases between them. This CDR3 is 12 amino acids long. Germline V CDR1 and CDR2: GTSNPN, SVGIG (reference sequence). The CDR3 is CAWSQQNTEAFF. The CDR3 nucleotides are TGTGCCTGGAGTCAACAGAACACTGAAGCTTTCTTT.

This clone appeared a single time. The V gene is TRBV6-4, the J gene TRBJ1-2; TRBD1 matches at 7 bases. The CDR3 has 16 amino acids. The V gene's germline CDR1 is MRHNA and CDR2 SNTAGT. V was clipped by 4 bases and J by 4 bases; unmatched bases: 12. As DNA, the CDR3 is TGTGCCAGCAGTGGCCGGGACAGTATAATGTTCTATGGCTACACCTTC. It codes for CASSGRDSIMFYGYTF.

The rearrangement uses TRBV2 and TRBJ2-5; TRBD2 matches at 15 bases. Trimming cost V 5 bases and J 5 bases; bases outside gene matches: 9. Per germline, CDR1 SNHLY and CDR2 FYNNEI. The CDR3 totals 17 residues. The CDR3: CASSTGLAGGLGETQYF. The CDR3 DNA reads as TGTGCCAGCAGTACCGGACTAGCGGGGGGGCTGGGGGAGACCCAGTACTTC.

The gene calls are TRBV7-8 and TRBJ2-5; 13 nucleotides agree with TRBD2. V lost 4 bases, J lost 2 bases, and 4 bases stayed unmatched. CDR1 and CDR2 from the germline V gene are SGHVS and FQNEAQ. This CDR3 spans 16 amino acids. The CDR3 bases are TGTGCCAGCAGCTCCGGACTAGCGGGGGTTCAAGAGACCCAGTACTTC. This codes for CASSSGLAGVQETQYF.